These 10 T cell receptor beta chains originate from one sample sequenced in a study of T cell repertoires in cytomegalovirus infection. Antigens for these TCRs are unknown. TCRdb called the reads again in MiXCR, with one record for every CDR3 protein. The data hold around 69,000 distinct CDR3 sequences, with 28% observed a single time. The specimen was CD8+ T cells from cultured PBMCs, collected from culture after CMV antigen stimulation. The receptors derive from a human donor in good health (CMV status not recorded). Some clones in this sample may be carry-over from other donors' samples.

The sample holds a few counts of this clonotype. The gene calls are TRBV19 and TRBJ2-7, with D maybe TRBD2 (5 bases). Germline lookup yields CDR1 LNHDA and CDR2 SQIVND (reference sequence). V lost 2 bases to trimming and J lost 5 bases, with 7 bases between them. The CDR3 consists of 12 residues. The CDR3, as DNA: TGTGCCAGTAGTATACCCGGGAACGAGCAGTACTTC. Protein sequence: CASSIPGNEQYF.

The rearrangement joins TRBV27 to TRBJ2-1, with D perhaps matching TRBD2 (6 bases). The CDR3 extends over 15 amino acids. The germline CDR1 and CDR2 sequences are MNHEY and SMNVEV (reference sequence). Trimming removed 6 bases from V and 2 bases from J, with 14 bases in between. The CDR3 protein is CASSSSGSPYNEQFF. CDR3 nucleotides: TGTGCCAGCAGCTCTTCCGGGAGCCCCTACAATGAGCAGTTCTTC.

This chain uses TRBV20-1 with TRBJ2-5, with 11 bases matching TRBD2. The germline gives CDR1 DFQATT, CDR2 SNEGSKA (reference sequence). The trim removed 6 bases at V and 5 bases at J, leaving 14 bases unmatched. The CDR3 sequence is 16 residues long. The CDR3 DNA sequence: TGCAGTGCCCCGGGGATAGCGGGGGGGCCAGGGGAGACCCAGTACTTC. It specifies CSAPGIAGGPGETQYF.

The rearrangement joins TRBV7-6 to TRBJ2-5; 7 bases align to TRBD1. CDR1 is SGHVS and CDR2 is FNYEAQ in the germline V gene. The CDR3 totals 15 residues. J gave up 2 bases and V 5 bases, and 8 bases lay outside the gene matches. The DNA of the CDR3 is TGTGCCAGCAGCATAGACAGGGCAAGTCAAGAGACCCAGTACTTC. Translation gives CASSIDRASQETQYF.

The CDR3 region has the DNA TGTGCCAGCAGCCCCAGCGGGAGGACCGCAGATACGCAGTATTTT. This translates into CASSPSGRTADTQYF. This sequence joins TRBV5-5 and TRBJ2-3; 9 nucleotides match TRBD2. This CDR3 is built from 15 residues. Germline V CDR1 and CDR2: SGHKS, YYEKEE (reference sequence). Trimming took 4 bases from V and 4 from J; bases not matched to a gene: 7. The whole variable domain, remainder taken from reference TRBV5-5 and TRBJ2-3, is DAGVTQSPTHLIKTRGQQVTLRCSPISGHKSVSWYQQVLGQGPQFIFQYYEKEERGRGNFPDRFSARQFPNYSSELNVNALLLGDSALYLCASSPSGRTADTQYFGPGTRLTVL.

In this sample, this clonotype turned up many times. The J gene is TRBJ2-5, the V gene TRBV7-2, with 13 positions matching TRBD2. Germline CDR1 reads SGHTA; CDR2 reads FQGNSA. V was pared by 4 bases and J by 7 bases, with 12 bases of the junction left unmatched. The CDR3 covers 17 residues. As DNA, the CDR3 is TGTGCCAGCAGCTCCCACGGACTAGCGGGAGAACTTGGGACCCAGTACTTC. Translation gives CASSSHGLAGELGTQYF.

This clonotype occurred a few times. V usage is TRBV10-3 and J usage is TRBJ2-5, with D possibly TRBD1 on 5 matching bases. The ends were cut back, 0 bases at V and 5 bases at J, with 7 bases in the middle. Germline values: CDR1 ENHRY, CDR2 SYGVKD. CDR3 size: 13 residues. CDR3 residues: CAISESNRETQYF. CDR3 in DNA: TGTGCCATCAGTGAGTCGAACAGGGAGACCCAGTACTTC.

This clonotype has a single count. An end of the junction differs from the germline gene, which may be a read error. The genes are TRBV6-1 and TRBJ2-1; no clear D gene. CDR1 MNHNS and CDR2 SASEGT come from the germline V gene. This CDR3 region has 11 residues. CDR3 protein: CASRIDNKQFF. Written as DNA, the CDR3 is TGTGCCAGCAGAATAGACAATAAGCAGTTCTTC.

Many counts were recorded for this clonotype. This chain uses TRBV7-2 with TRBJ2-3, with 10 bases fitting TRBD2. CDR3 length: 15 residues. CDR1 is SGHTA, CDR2 FQGNSA, per germline. V lost 2 bases to trimming and J lost 5 bases; unmatched junction nucleotides: 4. This CDR3 reads CASSLTSGDGDTQYF. The CDR3 nucleotides are TGTGCCAGCAGCTTAACTAGCGGGGATGGAGATACGCAGTATTTT.

V and J are TRBV29-1 and TRBJ2-7; TRBD1 agrees at 8 bases. CDR1 is SQVTM and CDR2 is ANQGSEA in the germline V gene. After removal of 4 bases from V and 6 bases from J, the junction contained 8 bases not matched to a gene. The CDR3 is made up of 13 amino acids. CDR3 amino acids: CSVVRQGASEQYF. For the CDR3, the DNA is TGCAGCGTTGTACGGCAGGGGGCGAGCGAGCAGTACTTC.